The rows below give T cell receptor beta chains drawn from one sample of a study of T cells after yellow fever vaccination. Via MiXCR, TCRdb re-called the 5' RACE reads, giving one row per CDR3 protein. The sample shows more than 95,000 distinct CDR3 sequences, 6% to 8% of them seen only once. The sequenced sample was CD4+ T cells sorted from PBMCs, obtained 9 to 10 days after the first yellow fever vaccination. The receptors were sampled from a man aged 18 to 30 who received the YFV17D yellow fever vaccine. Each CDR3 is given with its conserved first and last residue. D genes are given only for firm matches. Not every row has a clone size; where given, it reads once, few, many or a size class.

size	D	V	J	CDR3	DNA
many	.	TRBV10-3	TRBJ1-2	CAISERILAPYGYTF	TGTGCCATCAGTGAGAGAATCCTAGCTCCCTATGGCTACACCTTC
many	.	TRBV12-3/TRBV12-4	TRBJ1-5	CASSSARLQPQHF	TGTGCCAGCAGTTCGGCCAGGCTTCAGCCCCAGCATTTT
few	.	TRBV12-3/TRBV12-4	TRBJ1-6	CASSPRLLGNSPLHF	TGTGCCAGCAGTCCCCGACTCCTCGGGAATTCACCCCTCCACTTT
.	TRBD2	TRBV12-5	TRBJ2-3	CASGLGLTSGRSTDTQYF	TGTGCTAGTGGTTTGGGGTTGACTAGCGGCAGATCCACAGATACGCAGTATTTT
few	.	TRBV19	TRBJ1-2	CASSISGEPFYGYTF	TGTGCCAGTAGTATTTCCGGAGAACCTTTCTATGGCTACACCTTC
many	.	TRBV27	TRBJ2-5	CASSFSSRETQYF	TGTGCCAGCAGTTTTTCTAGCAGAGAGACCCAGTACTTC
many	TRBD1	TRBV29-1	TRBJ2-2	CSVGIGGRDRGPSNTGELFF	TGCAGCGTTGGAATAGGGGGCCGGGACAGGGGGCCTTCGAACACCGGGGAGCTGTTTTTT
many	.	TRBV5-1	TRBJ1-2	CASSSSNRKEDGYTF	TGCGCCAGCAGCTCAAGCAACAGGAAGGAGGATGGCTACACCTTC
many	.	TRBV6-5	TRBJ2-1	CASSSNRFYNEQFF	TGTGCCAGCAGTTCAAACAGGTTCTACAATGAGCAGTTCTTC
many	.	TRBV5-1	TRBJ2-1	CASSLGADEQFF	TGCGCCAGCAGCTTGGGGGCTGATGAGCAGTTCTTC
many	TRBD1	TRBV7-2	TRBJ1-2	CASSGRDSFYGYTF	TGTGCCAGCAGCGGCCGGGACAGTTTTTATGGCTACACCTTC
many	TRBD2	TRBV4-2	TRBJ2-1	CASSQGLAGGAGNEQFF	TGTGCCAGCAGCCAAGGATTAGCGGGGGGGGCTGGAAATGAGCAGTTCTTC
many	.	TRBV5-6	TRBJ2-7	CASSLAGARRYEQYF	TGTGCCAGCAGCTTGGCTGGGGCCAGGCGGTACGAGCAGTACTTC
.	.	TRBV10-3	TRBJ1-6	CAMRTEPNSPLHF	TGTGCCATGAGGACTGAGCCGAATTCACCCCTCCACTTT
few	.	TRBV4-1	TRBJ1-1	CASSRPGWDTEAFF	TGCGCCAGCAGCCGACCAGGGTGGGACACTGAAGCTTTCTTT
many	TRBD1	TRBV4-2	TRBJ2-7	CASSQPGQGAYEQYF	TGTGCCAGCAGCCAACCGGGACAGGGGGCCTACGAGCAGTACTTC
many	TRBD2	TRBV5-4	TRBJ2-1	CASSSLGGGTYNEQFF	TGTGCCAGCAGCTCTCTAGGCGGGGGAACCTACAATGAGCAGTTCTTC
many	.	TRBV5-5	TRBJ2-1	CASSPQRMDPEQFF	TGTGCCAGCAGCCCCCAGAGGATGGACCCTGAGCAGTTCTTC
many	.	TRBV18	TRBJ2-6	CASSPRQVLAGANVLTF	TGTGCCAGCTCACCAAGGCAGGTCTTAGCTGGGGCCAACGTCCTGACTTTC
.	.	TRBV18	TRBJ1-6	CASSPLAGLNSPLHF	TGTGCCAGCTCACCACTAGCAGGGCTAAATTCACCCCTCCACTTT
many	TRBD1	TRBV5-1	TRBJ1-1	CASSLTGGNTEAFF	TGCGCCAGCAGCTTGACAGGGGGCAACACTGAAGCTTTCTTT
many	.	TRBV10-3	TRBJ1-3	CAIGNAGVSGNTIYF	TGTGCCATCGGTAATGCGGGAGTCTCTGGAAACACCATATATTTT
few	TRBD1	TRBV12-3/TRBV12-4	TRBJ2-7	CASNRGTYEQYF	TGTGCCAGCAACAGGGGAACCTACGAGCAGTACTTC
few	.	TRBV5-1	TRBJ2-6	CASSLSLLGGGPGANVLTF	TGCGCCAGCAGCTTGAGCCTGTTGGGTGGGGGGCCTGGGGCCAACGTCCTGACTTTC
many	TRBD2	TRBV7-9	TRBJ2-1	CASSLAGRGAHNEQFF	TGTGCCAGCAGCTTAGCGGGGCGGGGGGCCCACAATGAGCAGTTCTTC
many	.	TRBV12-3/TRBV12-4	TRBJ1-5	CASTWRLGSQPQHF	TGTGCCAGCACCTGGCGGCTAGGGAGTCAGCCCCAGCATTTT
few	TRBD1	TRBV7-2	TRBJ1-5	CASSRDRLSNQPQHF	TGTGCCAGCAGCCGGGACAGACTTAGCAATCAGCCCCAGCATTTT
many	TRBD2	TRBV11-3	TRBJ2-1	CASSLVGGGAGNEQFF	TGTGCCAGCAGCTTAGTCGGCGGGGGGGCCGGCAATGAGCAGTTCTTC
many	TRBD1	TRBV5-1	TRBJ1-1	CASSIGTGETEAFF	TGCGCCAGCAGCATTGGGACAGGGGAAACTGAAGCTTTCTTT
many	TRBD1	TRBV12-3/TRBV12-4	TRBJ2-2	CASSRQGWTGELFF	TGTGCCAGCAGCCGACAGGGGTGGACCGGGGAGCTGTTTTTT
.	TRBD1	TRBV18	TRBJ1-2	CASSPYPEDRGLGYTF	TGTGCCAGCTCACCATACCCGGAGGACAGGGGGCTCGGCTACACCTTC
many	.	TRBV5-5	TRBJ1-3	CASNQGTGGNTIYF	TGTGCCAGCAATCAGGGTACTGGTGGAAACACCATATATTTT
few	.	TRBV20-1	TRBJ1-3	CSASDGYSGNTIYF	TGCAGTGCTAGCGACGGTTACTCTGGAAACACCATATATTTT
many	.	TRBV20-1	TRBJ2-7	CSARGRGTYEQYF	TGCAGTGCTAGAGGCAGGGGCACCTACGAGCAGTACTTC
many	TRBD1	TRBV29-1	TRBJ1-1	CSVRQGDTEAFF	TGCAGCGTTAGACAGGGCGACACTGAAGCTTTCTTT
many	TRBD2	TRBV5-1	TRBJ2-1	CASSPYPGGSYNEQFF	TGCGCCAGCAGCCCCTACCCGGGGGGGTCCTACAATGAGCAGTTCTTC
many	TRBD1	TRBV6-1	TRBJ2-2	CASTITDQGARGELFF	TGTGCCAGTACCATTACGGACCAGGGGGCGCGTGGGGAGCTGTTTTTT
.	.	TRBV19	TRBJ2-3	CASSMVGTDTQYF	TGTGCCAGTAGTATGGTGGGGACAGATACGCAGTATTTT
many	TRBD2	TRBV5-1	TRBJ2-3	CASSAGTSGGAHTQYF	TGCGCCAGCAGCGCCGGGACTAGCGGGGGGGCCCATACGCAGTATTTT
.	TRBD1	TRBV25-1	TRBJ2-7	CASSEPGQGPYEQYF	TGTGCCAGCAGTGAGCCGGGACAGGGACCCTACGAGCAGTACTTC
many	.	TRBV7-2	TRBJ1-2	CASSPQGDGYGYTF	TGTGCCAGCAGCCCACAGGGAGATGGCTATGGCTACACCTTC
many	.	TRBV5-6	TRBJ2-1	CASSFLGADHNEQFF	TGTGCCAGCAGCTTTTTGGGAGCCGACCACAATGAGCAGTTCTTC
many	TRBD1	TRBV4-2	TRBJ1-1	CASSRTGTGKTEAFF	TGTGCCAGCAGCCGGACCGGGACAGGGAAAACTGAAGCTTTCTTT
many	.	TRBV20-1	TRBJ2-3	CSARHHGSTDTQYF	TGCAGTGCTCGACATCACGGGAGCACAGATACGCAGTATTTT
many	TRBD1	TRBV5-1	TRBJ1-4	CASSFGQGSTNEKLFF	TGCGCCAGCAGCTTCGGACAGGGCTCAACTAATGAAAAACTGTTTTTT
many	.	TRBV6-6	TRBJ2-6	CASSTAGANVLTF	TGTGCCAGCAGTACCGCTGGGGCCAACGTCCTGACTTTC
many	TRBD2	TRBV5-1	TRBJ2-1	CASSLVLAGGYNEQFF	TGCGCCAGCAGCTTGGTGTTAGCGGGGGGATACAATGAGCAGTTCTTC
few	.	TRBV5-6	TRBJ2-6	CASSSSSGANVLTF	TGTGCCAGCAGCTCGTCCTCTGGGGCCAACGTCCTGACTTTC
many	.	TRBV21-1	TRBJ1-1	CASSKSGLVNTEAFF	TGTGCCAGCAGCAAGTCTGGGCTTGTCAACACTGAAGCTTTCTTT
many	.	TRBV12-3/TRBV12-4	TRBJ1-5	CASGLRANQPQHF	TGTGCCAGCGGGCTTCGGGCGAATCAGCCCCAGCATTTT
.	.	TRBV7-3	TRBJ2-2	CASSFPSNTGELFF	TGTGCCAGCAGCTTCCCATCGAACACCGGGGAGCTGTTTTTT
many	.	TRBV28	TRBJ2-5	CASSPLGTQETQYF	TGTGCCAGCAGCCCCCTGGGAACGCAAGAGACCCAGTACTTC
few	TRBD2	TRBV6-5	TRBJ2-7	CASSYSVTSASREQYF	TGTGCCAGCAGTTACTCAGTTACTAGCGCATCTCGCGAGCAGTACTTC
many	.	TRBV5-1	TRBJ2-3	CASSLAGVGGDTQYF	TGCGCCAGCAGCTTGGCAGGGGTCGGAGGAGATACGCAGTATTTT